This T cell receptor beta chain was captured in a study of blood T cell repertoires in COVID-19 (dated by TCRdb to 2018 to 2021). Background for the entire study: Samples covering the acute and convalescent phases of COVID-19 were provided by collaborators in the United States, Italy and Spain. Where available, HLA class I and class II types were taken from metadata supplied by the sample provider and were not determined by assay-based typing. The repertoires were released in a freely available public database intended as a resource for research on the immune response to SARS-CoV-2. Sample metadata almost always included a de-identified subject ID, COVID-19 status, age in years and sex. Samples were obtained from the ongoing ImmuneRACE study (first 160 participants) and from 1,200 or so subjects provided by 6 global collaborators. The prospective study material was composed of cDNA or gDNA derived from T cells, B-cell-depleted T cells, or PBMCs. The dataset comprised deeply sampled blood TCRbeta repertoires from subjects exposed to, actively infected with, or recovered from COVID-19.

For this clone: Which antigen it targets is not known. No base qualities exist here, and no much larger clone lies one base off it.

Overall study results and their limits: The amount of clinical and demographic metadata varied by source and participant and was provided uncurated.

TCRbeta CDR3 regions were amplified from genomic DNA using the immunoSEQ Assay, a bias-controlled multiplex PCR. As for how the authors treated the data: Within the assay, amplification of reference gene primers was used to estimate how many nucleated cells each sample contained. To quantify the absolute abundance of each unique TCRbeta CDR3 rearrangement, sequence reads were collapsed and filtered. For each sample, productive Simpson clonality was calculated by taking the square root of Simpson's diversity index across productive rearrangements. In TCRdb, the immuneACCESS table is reduced to in-frame sequences with V and J assigned. These tables do not hold every clone; where another copy was compared, an unresolved V gene accounts for under half, and the others remain unexplained. That table furnishes V, J and clone size, whereas the DNA furnished D and trimming. Present in this sample are about 270,000 clones, about nine tenths of which were seen just once. The top ten clonotypes cover roughly 4% of the sample.

Enrolling through a virtual design, the prospective study's participants ranged in age from roughly 18 to 95 years and lived across 20 to 30 United States geographic areas. To assign participants to cohorts, the prospective study relied on clinical history that participants themselves reported in a screening survey and a study questionnaire. In the prospective study, mobile phlebotomists collected whole blood, serum and a nasopharyngeal or oropharyngeal swab from each participant. Prospective study participants could optionally give additional blood draws and questionnaires over a roughly two-month period. Before DNA extraction, blood samples from the prospective study were shipped at room temperature or frozen. The germline V gene encodes CDR1 ENHRY and CDR2 SYGVKD. Between the V and J ends, shortened by 2 bases and 0 bases respectively, the junction contains 8 bases. The CDR3 sequence holds 14 residues, the cysteine and phenylalanine included. Only CDR3 DNA remains: 42 bases, in frame from the first base.

The sequence was collected from a woman aged 25 to 39 with acute COVID-19. The rearrangement combines TRBV10-3 with TRBJ2-7, and perhaps TRBD1 as D gene, on 5 matching bases. The sample comprised PBMCs or T cells enriched from blood (not recorded which). The DNA is as follows: TGTGCCATCAGTGAGACAGGTAGCTCCTACGAGCAGTACTTC. It specifies CAISETGSSYEQYF.